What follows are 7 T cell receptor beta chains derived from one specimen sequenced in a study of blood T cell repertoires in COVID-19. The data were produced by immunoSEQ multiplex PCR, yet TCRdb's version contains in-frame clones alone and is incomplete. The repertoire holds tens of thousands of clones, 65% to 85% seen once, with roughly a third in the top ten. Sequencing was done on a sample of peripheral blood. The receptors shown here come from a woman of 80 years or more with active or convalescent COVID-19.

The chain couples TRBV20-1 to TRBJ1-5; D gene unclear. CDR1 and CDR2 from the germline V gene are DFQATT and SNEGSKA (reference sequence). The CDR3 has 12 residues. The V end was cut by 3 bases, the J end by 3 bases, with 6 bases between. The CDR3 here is CSASQANQPQHF. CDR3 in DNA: TGCAGTGCTAGTCAGGCCAATCAGCCCCAGCATTTT.

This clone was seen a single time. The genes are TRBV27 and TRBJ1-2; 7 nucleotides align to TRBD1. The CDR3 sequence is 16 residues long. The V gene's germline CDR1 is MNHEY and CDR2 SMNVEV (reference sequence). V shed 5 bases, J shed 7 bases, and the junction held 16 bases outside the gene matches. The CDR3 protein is CASSPADRVRYSGYTF. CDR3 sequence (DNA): TGTGCCAGCAGTCCAGCAGACAGGGTCCGATATAGTGGCTACACCTTC.

CDR3 loop: CASSSPTRGGYPEAFF. DNA of the CDR3: TGTGCCAGCAGTTCCCCCACTAGGGGGGGGTACCCTGAAGCTTTCTTT. This sequence joins TRBV6-5 and TRBJ1-1; possibly TRBD1 for D (6 bases). Per germline, CDR1 MNHEY and CDR2 SVGAGI. V was cut by 4 bases and J by 6 bases, with 21 bases left in between. The CDR3 is 16 residues long.

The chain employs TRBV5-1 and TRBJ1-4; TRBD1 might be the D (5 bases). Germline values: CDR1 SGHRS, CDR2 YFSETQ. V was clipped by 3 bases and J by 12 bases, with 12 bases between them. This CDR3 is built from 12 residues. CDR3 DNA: TGCGCCAGCAGCTCACAGGCTACGGAACTGTTTTTT. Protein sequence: CASSSQATELFF.

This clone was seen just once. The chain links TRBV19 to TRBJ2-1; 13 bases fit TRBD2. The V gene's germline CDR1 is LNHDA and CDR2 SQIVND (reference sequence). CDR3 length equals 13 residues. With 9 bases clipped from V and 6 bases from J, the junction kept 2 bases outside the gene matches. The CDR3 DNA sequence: TGTGCCAGCAGGACTAGCGGGAGCAATGAGCAGTTCTTC. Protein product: CASRTSGSNEQFF.

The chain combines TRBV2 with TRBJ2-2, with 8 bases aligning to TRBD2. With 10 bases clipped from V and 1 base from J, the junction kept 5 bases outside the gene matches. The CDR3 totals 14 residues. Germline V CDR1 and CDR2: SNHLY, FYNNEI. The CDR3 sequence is CATKAGENTGELFF. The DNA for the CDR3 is TGTGCCACCAAAGCGGGGGAGAACACCGGGGAGCTGTTTTTT. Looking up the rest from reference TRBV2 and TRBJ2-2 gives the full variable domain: EPEVTQTPSHQVTQMGQEVILRCVPISNHLYFYWYRQILGQKVEFLVSFYNNEISEKSEIFDDQFSVERPDGSNFTLKIRSTKLEDSAMYFCATKAGENTGELFFGEGSRLTVL.

This chain's CDR3 is CASSIGDSKNIQYF. The CDR3 nucleotides are TGTGCCAGTAGTATCGGAGACAGCAAAAACATTCAGTACTTC. The genes are TRBV19 and TRBJ2-4, with D possibly being TRBD1 (5 bases). Trimming pared 3 bases from V and 3 bases from J, leaving 9 bases between. The CDR3 covers 14 residues. The germline V gene encodes CDR1 LNHDA and CDR2 SQIVND (reference sequence).